This TCR beta chain was recovered during a study of neurological immune-mediated disorders. The cDNA was produced through 5'RACE with 10-nucleotide random UMIs. The authors obtained over 160 million TCR-beta sequences from 15-18 subjects per sequencing run. TCRdb independently ran MiXCR on the 5' RACE reads; one entry per CDR3 protein. The sample lists roughly 74,000 distinct CDR3 sequences, 4% to 6% seen once, with around 7.2% in the top ten. Study-wide points: The multiple sclerosis repertoire cluster was not associated with any clinical or MRI feature, with the authors stating that larger cohorts are needed.

Ten or more counts support this clonotype. The antigen remains unidentified. This clonotype originated in a man younger than 30 with multiple sclerosis. Sequencing was performed on PBMCs.

The CDR3 loop reads CATSSPTSGRGNEQFF. The CDR3 bases are TGTGCCACCAGCAGTCCAACTAGCGGGAGAGGTAATGAGCAGTTCTTC. V and J are TRBV15 and TRBJ2-1; TRBD2 matches 11 bases. The germline CDR1 and CDR2 sequences are LNHNV and YYDKDF (reference sequence). Trimming cost V 3 bases and J 7 bases; bases outside gene matches: 8. The CDR3 length is 16 residues.